These T cell receptor beta chains were read from a single sample in a study of blood T cell repertoires in COVID-19. The protocol was immunoSEQ multiplex PCR, while the TCRdb copy is restricted to in-frame clones and leaves out a portion. The sample yields 140,000 to 150,000 clones, approximately 88% seen once. Sequencing was carried out using peripheral blood. These receptors were taken from a woman aged 45 to 65 with acute or convalescent COVID-19. Both conserved end residues are trimmed from each CDR3. The order of the fields is CDR3 length, V gene, CDR3 protein.

14 TRBV28 ASSLLAGGHNQPQH
10 TRBV12-3/TRBV12-4 ASSLGTGRRH
13 TRBV6-6 ASSYRLAGTGELF
15 TRBV7-7 ASSLYGGPPVQETQY
12 TRBV10-3 AISAGLSSYEQY
13 TRBV5-1 ASSLEGQSDQPQH
13 TRBV28 ASSVGGGGYYGYT
14 TRBV9 ASSPTGSSFNEKLF
14 TRBV21-1 ASSRSPGQGCQPQH
10 TRBV29-1 SVDSRSYGYT
14 TRBV24-1 ATSDVGQDGSQPQH
14 TRBV6-5 ASSYSRDRGHTEAF
12 TRBV19 ASSIVTDGYEQF
11 TRBV19 ASKQGAGNTIY
14 TRBV10-3 ATGTTRGTAGNTIY
13 TRBV4-2 ASSQGQGDNQPQH
12 TRBV5-1 AVPGTGLDQPQH
13 TRBV30 AWNKADRLNTEAF
14 TRBV6-1 ASSETAGGGTDTQY
12 TRBV3-1/TRBV3-2 ASKGPGQGGGYT
15 TRBV24-1 ATSFNSGGALYHEQF
13 TRBV18 ASSPGDSMNTEAF
13 TRBV15 ATSRGGGGNTEAF
11 TRBV14 ASSQVSPYEQY
15 TRBV5-1 ASSQKGGLFYNSPLH
11 TRBV4-1 ASSQGGVGEQY
11 TRBV18 ASSGASYNEQF
16 TRBV28 ASYSTGGQLGDNSPLH
13 TRBV5-4 ATLSGVSSYNEQF